This T cell receptor beta chain was observed in a study of CD8 T cells in ankylosing spondylitis. Study-wide points: Researchers reportedly found disease-linked clones significantly enriched in matched ankylosing spondylitis synovial fluid.

This CDR3 spans 15 amino acids. Per the germline V gene, CDR1 is PRHDT and CDR2 is FYEKMQ (reference sequence). Losses at the gene ends were 1 base for V and 5 bases for J; bases not matched to a gene: 4. In TCRdb, the 5' RACE reads were re-called with MiXCR into one record per CDR3 protein. The data hold hundreds of thousands of distinct CDR3 sequences, with roughly 22% observed a single time. This clonotype was counted a few times. Its antigen is as yet unknown. The specimen was blood, either unsorted or a sorted T cell fraction (not recorded which). The chain uses TRBV13 and TRBJ2-3; TRBD1 aligns across 9 bases. The TCR comes from a male donor with ankylosing spondylitis or in good health (not recorded which). The CDR3 DNA reads TGTGCCAGCAGCTTAGACAGGGGGCGATTAGATACGCAGTATTTT. It codes for CASSLDRGRLDTQYF.